The rows below give T cell receptor beta chains drawn from one sample of a study of OX40 agonist ivuxolimab in advanced cancers. The protocol was immunoSEQ multiplex PCR, while the TCRdb copy is restricted to in-frame clones and leaves out a portion. The sample yields about 46,000 clones, 89% seen once. Sequences were derived from CD4+ or CD8+ T cells sorted from blood, sampled in a trial of the OX40 agonist ivuxolimab. Receptor source: an adult with an advanced solid tumor such as melanoma, head and neck, liver or kidney cancer. Each CDR3 is given with its conserved first and last residue. The D gene is left open where the match is weak. Size is omitted from some rows. Given values are once, few, many or a class for expanded clones.

j_gene: TRBJ1-5; v_gene: TRBV6-8; d_gene: TRBD1; len: 14; abundance: once; CDR3aa: CASSYPGQDQPQHF; CDR3nt: TGTGCCAGCAGTTACCCGGGACAGGATCAGCCCCAGCATTTT
j_gene: TRBJ1-2; v_gene: TRBV9; d_gene: TRBD1; len: 12; abundance: NA; CDR3aa: CASRGQGGGYTF; CDR3nt: TGTGCCAGCAGGGGACAGGGCGGGGGCTACACCTTC
j_gene: TRBJ1-4; v_gene: TRBV28; d_gene: TRBD1; len: 14; abundance: NA; CDR3aa: CASSSDRGTEKLFF; CDR3nt: TGTGCCAGCAGTTCCGACAGGGGCACTGAAAAACTGTTTTTT
j_gene: TRBJ2-7; v_gene: TRBV10-3; d_gene: TRBD1; len: 18; abundance: NA; CDR3aa: CAISESREGQESSYEQYF; CDR3nt: TGTGCCATCAGTGAGTCGAGAGAGGGACAGGAAAGCTCCTACGAGCAGTACTTC
j_gene: TRBJ1-2; v_gene: TRBV5-4; d_gene: NA; len: 13; abundance: NA; CDR3aa: CASSLGFNYGYTF; CDR3nt: TGTGCCAGCAGCCTAGGATTCAACTATGGCTACACCTTC
j_gene: TRBJ2-1; v_gene: TRBV5-6; d_gene: NA; len: 12; abundance: once; CDR3aa: CASSSQGFWGLF; CDR3nt: TGTGCCAGCAGCTCCCAAGGGTTTTGGGGGCTCTTC
j_gene: TRBJ2-7; v_gene: TRBV6-6; d_gene: NA; len: 13; abundance: once; CDR3aa: CASTSEGSYEQYF; CDR3nt: TGTGCCAGCACCTCCGAGGGCTCCTACGAGCAGTACTTC
j_gene: TRBJ2-1; v_gene: TRBV2; d_gene: NA; len: 13; abundance: NA; CDR3aa: CASSDWATNEQFF; CDR3nt: TGTGCCAGCAGTGACTGGGCCACCAATGAGCAGTTCTTC
j_gene: TRBJ2-7; v_gene: TRBV5-6; d_gene: NA; len: 13; abundance: NA; CDR3aa: CASSFAPGYEQYF; CDR3nt: TGTGCCAGCAGCTTCGCGCCGGGCTACGAGCAGTACTTC
j_gene: TRBJ2-2; v_gene: TRBV7-9; d_gene: TRBD1; len: 16; abundance: NA; CDR3aa: CASSLPDREDTGELFF; CDR3nt: TGTGCCAGCAGCTTACCGGACAGGGAGGACACCGGGGAGCTGTTTTTT
j_gene: TRBJ1-2; v_gene: TRBV28; d_gene: NA; len: 13; abundance: NA; CDR3aa: CASRPVGHYGYTF; CDR3nt: TGTGCCAGCCGGCCGGTAGGGCACTATGGCTACACCTTC
j_gene: TRBJ2-1; v_gene: TRBV27; d_gene: NA; len: 15; abundance: NA; CDR3aa: CASSLSTLPYNEQFF; CDR3nt: TGTGCCAGCAGTTTATCCACCCTCCCCTACAATGAGCAGTTCTTC
j_gene: TRBJ1-2; v_gene: TRBV5-4; d_gene: NA; len: 16; abundance: NA; CDR3aa: CASSLGLLDGNYGYTF; CDR3nt: TGTGCCAGCAGCTTGGGCCTCCTGGACGGTAACTATGGCTACACCTTC
j_gene: TRBJ1-1; v_gene: TRBV2; d_gene: TRBD1; len: 16; abundance: NA; CDR3aa: CASSASWGQGLTEAFF; CDR3nt: TGTGCCAGCAGCGCTAGTTGGGGACAGGGGCTTACTGAAGCTTTCTTT
j_gene: TRBJ2-1; v_gene: TRBV9; d_gene: NA; len: 12; abundance: NA; CDR3aa: CASSPDNNEQFF; CDR3nt: TGTGCCAGCAGCCCAGACAACAATGAGCAGTTCTTC
j_gene: TRBJ2-7; v_gene: TRBV5-1; d_gene: NA; len: 11; abundance: NA; CDR3aa: CASSSAYEQYF; CDR3nt: TGCGCCAGCAGCTCAGCCTACGAGCAGTACTTC
j_gene: TRBJ2-1; v_gene: TRBV28; d_gene: TRBD2; len: 16; abundance: NA; CDR3aa: CASSLPSGSSYNEQFF; CDR3nt: TGTGCCAGCAGTTTGCCTAGCGGGAGCTCCTACAATGAGCAGTTCTTC
j_gene: TRBJ1-1; v_gene: TRBV6-5; d_gene: NA; len: 16; abundance: NA; CDR3aa: CASSYSGMTVNTEAFF; CDR3nt: TGTGCCAGCAGTTACTCGGGGATGACGGTGAACACTGAAGCTTTCTTT
j_gene: TRBJ2-1; v_gene: TRBV7-9; d_gene: NA; len: 15; abundance: NA; CDR3aa: CASSTTGTSYNEQFF; CDR3nt: TGTGCCAGCAGCACGACAGGTACCTCCTACAATGAGCAGTTCTTC
j_gene: TRBJ2-5; v_gene: TRBV7-2; d_gene: NA; len: 15; abundance: NA; CDR3aa: CASSLAGTPAETQYF; CDR3nt: TGTGCCAGCAGCCTCGCCGGGACCCCGGCGGAGACCCAGTACTTC
j_gene: TRBJ1-1; v_gene: TRBV6-1; d_gene: NA; len: 14; abundance: few; CDR3aa: CASTPRYLNTEAFF; CDR3nt: TGTGCCAGCACTCCAAGGTATTTGAACACTGAAGCTTTCTTT
j_gene: TRBJ2-7; v_gene: TRBV4-1; d_gene: TRBD1; len: 14; abundance: NA; CDR3aa: CASSPTGADDEQYF; CDR3nt: TGCGCCAGCAGCCCCACAGGGGCGGACGACGAGCAGTACTTC
j_gene: TRBJ2-7; v_gene: TRBV9; d_gene: TRBD2; len: 15; abundance: NA; CDR3aa: CASSAREGRSYEQYF; CDR3nt: TGTGCCAGCAGCGCGAGGGAGGGGCGCTCCTACGAGCAGTACTTC
j_gene: TRBJ2-4; v_gene: TRBV11-2; d_gene: TRBD1; len: 15; abundance: NA; CDR3aa: CASNYDRDRGYIQYF; CDR3nt: TGTGCCAGCAACTATGACCGGGACAGGGGGTACATTCAGTACTTC
j_gene: TRBJ1-5; v_gene: TRBV29-1; d_gene: TRBD1; len: 16; abundance: NA; CDR3aa: CSVFDGQGFGNQPQHF; CDR3nt: TGCAGCGTTTTTGACGGACAGGGGTTCGGCAATCAGCCCCAGCATTTT
j_gene: TRBJ2-1; v_gene: TRBV4-2; d_gene: NA; len: 15; abundance: NA; CDR3aa: CASSQGISSYNEQFF; CDR3nt: TGTGCCAGCAGCCAAGGCATCAGCTCCTACAATGAGCAGTTCTTC
j_gene: TRBJ1-2; v_gene: TRBV9; d_gene: TRBD1; len: 16; abundance: NA; CDR3aa: CASSNHPGQGYYGYTF; CDR3nt: TGTGCCAGCAGCAATCATCCGGGACAGGGGTACTATGGCTACACCTTC
j_gene: TRBJ2-5; v_gene: TRBV7-3; d_gene: TRBD1; len: 15; abundance: NA; CDR3aa: CASSPTGGRQETQYF; CDR3nt: TGTGCCAGCAGCCCCACAGGGGGCCGACAAGAGACCCAGTACTTC
j_gene: TRBJ2-1; v_gene: TRBV10-3; d_gene: TRBD2; len: 17; abundance: NA; CDR3aa: CAISEPGLAGGDNEQFF; CDR3nt: TGTGCCATCAGTGAACCGGGACTAGCGGGGGGGGACAATGAGCAGTTCTTC
j_gene: TRBJ2-5; v_gene: TRBV29-1; d_gene: TRBD1; len: 13; abundance: NA; CDR3aa: CSVESGGEETQYF; CDR3nt: TGCAGCGTTGAATCAGGGGGCGAAGAGACCCAGTACTTC
j_gene: TRBJ2-7; v_gene: TRBV4-1; d_gene: NA; len: 15; abundance: NA; CDR3aa: CASSLGTQAPYEQYF; CDR3nt: TGCGCCAGCAGCCTAGGGACACAAGCCCCCTACGAGCAGTACTTC
j_gene: TRBJ2-3; v_gene: TRBV28; d_gene: NA; len: 16; abundance: NA; CDR3aa: CASSLGASGVWDTQYF; CDR3nt: TGTGCCAGCAGTTTAGGGGCTAGTGGGGTTTGGGATACGCAGTATTTT
j_gene: TRBJ2-6; v_gene: TRBV27; d_gene: NA; len: 15; abundance: few; CDR3aa: CASSLAHSGANVLTF; CDR3nt: TGTGCCAGCAGTTTGGCCCACTCTGGGGCCAACGTCCTGACTTTC